The 7 T cell receptor beta chains reported below all come from one sample, sequenced in a study of blood T cells in healthy people across ages. Combining a sample-barcoded 5' primer with a J-beta primer mix, a second PCR ran for roughly 7 to 12 cycles. TCRdb re-derived calls from the 5' RACE reads in MiXCR, one entry per CDR3 protein. Of 540,000 or so distinct CDR3 sequences detected, around half appear once; the ten largest clones hold around 25%. The sequencing input was blood. These TCRs come from a man of 80 years or more in good health.

In this sample, this clonotype turned up a few times. The V and J genes are TRBV21-1 and TRBJ2-5. TRBV21-1 is annotated as a pseudogene. The CDR3 runs 10 residues. This chain's CDR3 is CASSKETQYF. In nucleotides, the CDR3 is TGTGCCAGCAGCAAAGAGACCCAGTACTTC.

This clonotype has only a few counts. The chain employs TRBV5-1 and TRBJ2-7; D is tentatively TRBD1 or TRBD2 (6 bases each). The V gene's germline CDR1 is SGHRS and CDR2 YFSETQ. Trimming removed 5 bases at V and 2 bases at J, with 17 bases between. The CDR3 length is 15 residues. The CDR3 nucleotides are TGCGCCAGCAGGCGACAGGAGGGGGTTCCCTACGAGCAGTACTTC. Translating it yields CASRRQEGVPYEQYF.

This clonotype has a count of ten or more. The chain joins TRBV6-5 to TRBJ2-7, with TRBD1 matching 7 bases. V trimming: 6 bases; J trimming: 6 bases; junction bases outside the gene matches: 11. This CDR3 contains 14 residues. Germline values: CDR1 MNHEY, CDR2 SVGAGI. The chain's CDR3 is CASRGTVLRPEQYF. CDR3 in DNA: TGTGCCAGCAGGGGGACAGTCCTACGACCCGAGCAGTACTTC.

For this clonotype: It may be a read error: a sequence one base away is much more abundant. This chain joins TRBV6-5 and TRBJ2-7, with D perhaps matching TRBD2 (5 bases). CDR1 MNHEY and CDR2 SVGAGI come from the germline V gene. With 2 bases removed from V and 4 bases from J, the gap between germline ends came to 12 bases. This CDR3 is 14 amino acids long. The CDR3 reads CASSYEGLGYEQYF. The CDR3 coding sequence is TGTGCCAGCAGTTACGAGGGATTAGGATACGAGCAGTACTTC.

This clonotype turned up a few times. The rearrangement uses TRBV7-2 and TRBJ2-1; 8 bases line up with TRBD2. The CDR3 is 14 residues long. CDR1 SGHTA and CDR2 FQGNSA come from the germline V gene. V gave up 1 base and J gave up 12 bases; unmatched junction bases: 8. The chain's CDR3 is CASSLGLARGVQFF. The CDR3, as DNA: TGTGCCAGCAGCTTAGGACTAGCGCGTGGGGTGCAGTTCTTC.

The chain has TRBV4-2 and TRBJ2-5; 8 bases are a match to TRBD2. The DNA matches TRBJ2-7 better at its end, which makes the J call doubtful. The CDR3 is made up of 21 amino acids. Germline V gene lookup returns CDR1 LGHNA and CDR2 YNFKEQ. The CDR3 DNA reads as TGTGCCAGCAGCATATATGCAGCCATTCAGCCTAACGGGAGGGCCAGCGACGAGCAGTACTTC. Protein product: CASSIYAAIQPNGRASDEQYF.

The chain combines TRBV7-2 with TRBJ2-3, with 10 positions matching TRBD2. This CDR3 is built from 18 residues. V gave up 1 base and J gave up 1 base; unmatched junction bases: 8. Germline V gives CDR1 SGHTA, CDR2 FQGNSA. The CDR3 DNA reads as TGTGCCAGCAGCTTAGGGCTAGCGGGAGAGCGGGGCACAGATACGCAGTATTTT. Translation gives CASSLGLAGERGTDTQYF. The whole variable domain, filled in from reference TRBV7-2 and TRBJ2-3, reads GAGVSQSPSNKVTEKGKDVELRCDPISGHTALYWYRQSLGQGLEFLIYFQGNSAPDKSGLPSDRFSAERTGGSVSTLTIQRTQQEDSAVYLCASSLGLAGERGTDTQYFGPGTRLTVL.